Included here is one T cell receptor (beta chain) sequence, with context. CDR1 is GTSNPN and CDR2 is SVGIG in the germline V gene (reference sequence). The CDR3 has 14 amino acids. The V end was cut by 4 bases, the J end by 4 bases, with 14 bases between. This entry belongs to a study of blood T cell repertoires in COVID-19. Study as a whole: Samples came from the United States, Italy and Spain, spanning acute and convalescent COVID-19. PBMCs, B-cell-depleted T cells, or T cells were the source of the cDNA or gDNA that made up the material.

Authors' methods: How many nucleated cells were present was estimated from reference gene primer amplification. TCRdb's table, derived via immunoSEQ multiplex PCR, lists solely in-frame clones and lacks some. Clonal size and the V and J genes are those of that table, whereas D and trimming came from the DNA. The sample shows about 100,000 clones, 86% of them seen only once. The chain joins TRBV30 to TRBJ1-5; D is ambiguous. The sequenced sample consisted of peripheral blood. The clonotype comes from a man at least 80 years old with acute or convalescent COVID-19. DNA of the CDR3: TGTGCCTGGACCCGATCGGGGATTAATCAGCCCCAGCATTTT. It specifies CAWTRSGINQPQHF.